The present T cell receptor beta chain was sequenced within a study of blood T cell repertoires in COVID-19 (dated by TCRdb to the early 2020s). With regard to the full study: The collaborator samples originated in the United States, Italy and Spain and spanned the acute and convalescent phases of COVID-19. Sample metadata almost always included a de-identified subject ID, COVID-19 status, age in years and sex. Samples were obtained from the ongoing ImmuneRACE study (first 160 participants) and from 1,200 or so subjects provided by 6 global collaborators. Deeply sampled blood TCRbeta repertoires from subjects exposed to, actively infected with, or recovered from COVID-19 were included in the dataset. Where available, HLA class I and class II types were taken from metadata supplied by the sample provider and were not determined by assay-based typing. A freely available public database, intended as a resource for researchers studying the immune response to SARS-CoV-2, is where the repertoires were released. The prospective study material was composed of cDNA or gDNA derived from T cells, B-cell-depleted T cells, or PBMCs. General findings and caveats noted by the study authors: How much clinical and demographic metadata was included differed by source and by participant, and the metadata was provided uncurated.

Relative to germline, V is 3 bases shorter and J is 8 bases shorter, with 19 bases between their ends. The CDR3 has 16 amino acids, counting the end cysteine and phenylalanine. Only the CDR3 DNA stays, 48 bases, in frame from base 1. CDR1 LNHDA and CDR2 SQIVND are derived from the germline V gene (reference sequence). The immunoSEQ Assay, a bias-controlled multiplex PCR, was used to amplify TCRbeta CDR3 regions from genomic DNA. On the study's bioinformatics: Nucleated cell counts per sample were estimated from amplification of reference gene primers within the assay. Sequence reads were collapsed and filtered to measure the absolute abundance of every unique TCRbeta CDR3 rearrangement. For each sample, productive Simpson clonality was calculated by taking the square root of Simpson's diversity index across productive rearrangements. TCRdb holds this immuneACCESS table with in-frame rearrangements only. Some clones are missing; in checked studies, unresolved V genes explain under half, and the rest has no known cause. From that table come the V and J calls and clone size; the DNA was used to work out D and trimming. The sample includes 450,000 or so clones, with about 89% observed a single time. About 1.6% of the sample rests with the top ten.

On this clone: Its antigen is still unknown. No base qualities exist here, and no much larger clone lies one base off it.

At one collaborating source in Seattle, patients were enrolled during active infection and were followed longitudinally through the course of disease. Whole blood was collected in K2EDTA tubes by collaborating institutions according to the institutions' own protocols. For TCRbeta analysis, collaborator samples were shipped as frozen whole blood, as isolated PBMCs, or as DNA extracted from either sample type. This sequence uses TRBV19 and TRBJ2-2, with TRBD1 perhaps the D gene, on 5 matching bases. This TCR was sampled from a woman in her 40s with COVID-19, enrolled during active disease. The sequenced sample consisted of peripheral blood. The CDR3 region has the sequence CASSMRQQVVGGELFF. The sequenced DNA is TGTGCCAGTAGTATGCGGCAACAGGTCGTTGGGGGGGAGCTGTTTTTT.